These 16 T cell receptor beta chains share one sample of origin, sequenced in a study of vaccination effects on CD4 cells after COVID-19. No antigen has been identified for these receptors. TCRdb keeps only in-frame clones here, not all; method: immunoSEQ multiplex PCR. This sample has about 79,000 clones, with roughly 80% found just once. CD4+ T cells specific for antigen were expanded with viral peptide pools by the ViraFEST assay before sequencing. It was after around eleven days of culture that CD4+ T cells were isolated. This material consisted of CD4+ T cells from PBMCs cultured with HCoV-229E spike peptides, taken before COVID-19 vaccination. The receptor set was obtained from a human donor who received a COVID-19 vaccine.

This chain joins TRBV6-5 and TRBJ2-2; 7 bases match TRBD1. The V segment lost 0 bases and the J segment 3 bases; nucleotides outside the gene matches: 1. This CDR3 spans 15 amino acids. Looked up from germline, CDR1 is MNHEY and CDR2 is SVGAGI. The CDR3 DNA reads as TGTGCCAGCAGTTACTCGACAGGGCACACCGGGGAGCTGTTTTTT. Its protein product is CASSYSTGHTGELFF.

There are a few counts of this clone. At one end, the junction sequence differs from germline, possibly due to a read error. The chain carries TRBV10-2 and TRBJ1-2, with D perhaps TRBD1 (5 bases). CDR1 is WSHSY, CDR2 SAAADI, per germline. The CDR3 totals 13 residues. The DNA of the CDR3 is TGCGCCAGCAGTGAGGCCTCCCGGGACGGATTACACTTC. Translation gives CASSEASRDGLHF.

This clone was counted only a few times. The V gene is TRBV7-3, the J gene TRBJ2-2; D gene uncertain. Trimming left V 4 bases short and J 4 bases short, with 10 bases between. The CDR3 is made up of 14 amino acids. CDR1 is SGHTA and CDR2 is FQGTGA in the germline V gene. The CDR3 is CASSSATGTGELFF. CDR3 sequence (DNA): TGTGCCAGCAGCTCCGCGACGGGCACCGGGGAGCTGTTTTTT.

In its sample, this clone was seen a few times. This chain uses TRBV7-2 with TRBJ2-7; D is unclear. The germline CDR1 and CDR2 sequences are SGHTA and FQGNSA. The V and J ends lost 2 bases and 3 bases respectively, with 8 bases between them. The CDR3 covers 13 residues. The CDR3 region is CASSLTVFYEQYV. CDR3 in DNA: TGTGCCAGCAGCTTAACGGTATTCTACGAGCAGTACGTC.

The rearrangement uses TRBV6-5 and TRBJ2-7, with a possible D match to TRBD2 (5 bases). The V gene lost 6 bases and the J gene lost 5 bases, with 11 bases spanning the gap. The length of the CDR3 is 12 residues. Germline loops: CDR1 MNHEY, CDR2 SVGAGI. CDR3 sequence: CASRGTGNEQYV. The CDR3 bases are TGTGCCAGCAGGGGTACGGGGAACGAGCAGTACGTC.

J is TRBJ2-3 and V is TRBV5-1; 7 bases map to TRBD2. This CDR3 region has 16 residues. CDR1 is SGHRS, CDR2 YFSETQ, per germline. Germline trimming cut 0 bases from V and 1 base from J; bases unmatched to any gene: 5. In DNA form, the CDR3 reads TGCGCCAGCAGCTTGGGAAGCGGGGACGGCACAGATACGCAGTATTTT. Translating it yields CASSLGSGDGTDTQYF.

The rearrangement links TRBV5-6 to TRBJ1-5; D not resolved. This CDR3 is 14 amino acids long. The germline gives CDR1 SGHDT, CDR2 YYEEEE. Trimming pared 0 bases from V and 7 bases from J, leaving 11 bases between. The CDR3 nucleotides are TGTGCCAGCAGCTTGGGGCGGTCGGCGCAGCCCCAGCATTTT. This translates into CASSLGRSAQPQHF.

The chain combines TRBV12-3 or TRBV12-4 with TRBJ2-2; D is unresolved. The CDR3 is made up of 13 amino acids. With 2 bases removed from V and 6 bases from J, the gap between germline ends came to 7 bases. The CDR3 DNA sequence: TGTGCCAGCAGTTTAAGAACGGCCGGGGAGCTGTTTTTT. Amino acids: CASSLRTAGELFF.

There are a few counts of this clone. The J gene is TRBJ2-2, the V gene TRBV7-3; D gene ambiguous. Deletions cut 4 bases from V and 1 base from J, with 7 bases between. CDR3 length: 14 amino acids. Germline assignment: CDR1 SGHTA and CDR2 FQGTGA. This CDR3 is CASSSNRNTGELFF. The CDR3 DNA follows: TGTGCCAGCAGCTCCAATAGGAACACCGGGGAGCTGTTTTTT.

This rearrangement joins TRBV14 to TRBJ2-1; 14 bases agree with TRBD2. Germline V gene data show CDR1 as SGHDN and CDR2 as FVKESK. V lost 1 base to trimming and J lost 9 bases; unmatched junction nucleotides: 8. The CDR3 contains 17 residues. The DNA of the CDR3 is TGTGCCAGCAGCCAAGGGGGACTAGCGGGGGCTCATGGTGAGCAGTTCTTC. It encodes CASSQGGLAGAHGEQFF.

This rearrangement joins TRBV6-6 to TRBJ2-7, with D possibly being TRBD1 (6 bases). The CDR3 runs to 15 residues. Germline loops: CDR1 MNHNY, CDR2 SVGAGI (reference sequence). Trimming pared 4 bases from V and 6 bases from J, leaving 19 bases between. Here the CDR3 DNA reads TGTGCCAGCAGTTTACGACACCCACAGGGCGTCGAGCAGTACGTC. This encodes CASSLRHPQGVEQYV.

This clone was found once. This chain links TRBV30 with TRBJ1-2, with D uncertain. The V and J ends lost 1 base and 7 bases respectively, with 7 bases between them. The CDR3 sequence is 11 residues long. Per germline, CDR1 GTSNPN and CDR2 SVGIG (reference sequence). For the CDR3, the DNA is TGTGCCTGGAGTGGGGGTACTGGCTACACCTTC. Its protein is CAWSGGTGYTF.

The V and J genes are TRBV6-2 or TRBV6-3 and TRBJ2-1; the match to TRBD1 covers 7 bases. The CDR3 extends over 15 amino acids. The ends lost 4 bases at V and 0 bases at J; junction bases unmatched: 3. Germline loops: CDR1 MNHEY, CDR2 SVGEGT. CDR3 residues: CASSSTGSSYNEQFF. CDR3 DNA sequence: TGTGCCAGCAGTTCGACAGGGTCCTCCTACAATGAGCAGTTCTTC.

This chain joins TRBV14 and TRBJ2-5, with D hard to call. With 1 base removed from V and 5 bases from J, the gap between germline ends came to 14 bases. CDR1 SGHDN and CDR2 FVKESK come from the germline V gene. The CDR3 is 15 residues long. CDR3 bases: TGTGCCAGCAGCCAAGGGGCCTTTACCGGTGAGACCCAGTACTTC. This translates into CASSQGAFTGETQYF.

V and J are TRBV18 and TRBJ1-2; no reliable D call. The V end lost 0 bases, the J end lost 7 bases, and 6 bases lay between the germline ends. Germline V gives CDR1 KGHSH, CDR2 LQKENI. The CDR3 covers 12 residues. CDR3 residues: CASSPPAGGYTF. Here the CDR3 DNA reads TGTGCCAGCTCACCACCGGCAGGTGGCTACACCTTC.

CDR3 protein: CASSSNAGLQETQYF. CDR3 bases: TGCGCCAGCAGCTCGAATGCGGGGTTGCAAGAGACCCAGTACTTC. J is TRBJ2-5 and V is TRBV5-1; tentative D call: TRBD2 (6 bases). The CDR3 runs 15 residues. The V and J ends lost 3 bases and 2 bases respectively, with 14 bases between them. Germline V gene lookup returns CDR1 SGHRS and CDR2 YFSETQ.